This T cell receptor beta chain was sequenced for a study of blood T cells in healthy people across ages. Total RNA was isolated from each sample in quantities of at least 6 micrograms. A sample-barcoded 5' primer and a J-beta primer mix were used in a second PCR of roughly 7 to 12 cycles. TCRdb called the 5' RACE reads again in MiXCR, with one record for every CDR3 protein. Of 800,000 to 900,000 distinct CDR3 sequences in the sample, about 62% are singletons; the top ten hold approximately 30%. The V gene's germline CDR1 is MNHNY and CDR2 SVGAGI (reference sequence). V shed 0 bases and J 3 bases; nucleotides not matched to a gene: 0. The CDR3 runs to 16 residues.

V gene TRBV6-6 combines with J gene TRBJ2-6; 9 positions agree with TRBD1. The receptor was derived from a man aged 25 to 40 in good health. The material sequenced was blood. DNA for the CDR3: TGTGCCAGCAGTTACTCGACAGGGGGTGGGGCCAACGTCCTGACTTTC. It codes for CASSYSTGGGANVLTF.